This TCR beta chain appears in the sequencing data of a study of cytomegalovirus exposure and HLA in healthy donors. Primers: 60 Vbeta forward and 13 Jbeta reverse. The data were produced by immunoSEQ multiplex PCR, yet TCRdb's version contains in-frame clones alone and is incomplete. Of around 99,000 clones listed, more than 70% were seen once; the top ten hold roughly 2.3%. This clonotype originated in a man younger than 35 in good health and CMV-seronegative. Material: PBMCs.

The DNA for the CDR3 is TGTGCCAGCAGCTTAGGGGCCAATGAGCAGTTCTTC. It is translated as CASSLGANEQFF. The chain joins TRBV7-9 to TRBJ2-1; D gene unclear. Germline V gene data show CDR1 as SEHNR and CDR2 as FQNEAQ (reference sequence). Trimming pared 1 base from V and 6 bases from J, leaving 4 bases between. This CDR3 spans 12 amino acids.